This T cell receptor beta chain is drawn from a study of CD8+CD57+ T cells in acquired aplastic anemia. Study-wide background: Sorted CD4+ and CD8+ cells gave a mean 3.2 ug DNA, range roughly 0.2 to 27.4 ug. The study, taken as a whole, reports: Significant differences in CD8+ Simpson's diversity were not observed between patients and controls. Overlapping CD8+ CDR3 repertoires of patients and controls contained nearly 30 shared sequences.

The authors sequenced patients whose flow cytometry had shown CD8+CD57+ cell expansion. Each patient carried a diagnosis of severe acquired aplastic anemia. Using genomic DNA as the template, TCR beta VDJ and CDR3 profiling was carried out. TCRdb fed the reads into MiXCR, producing one record per CDR3 protein. The repertoire holds some 200,000 distinct CDR3 sequences, with 50% to 70% as singletons. Concerning this clonotype itself: Its matching antigen is unknown. One end of the junction does not line up with germline, which may come from a read error.

Germline V gene lookup returns CDR1 SGHRS and CDR2 YFSETQ. This CDR3 region has 14 residues. Sample: sorted CD4+, CD8+, or CD8+CD57+ T cells (not recorded which) from PBMCs. This clonotype originated in a human donor with aplastic anemia. The chain employs TRBV5-1 and TRBJ1-2; tentatively, D is TRBD1 (5 bases). CDR3 DNA: TGTGCCAGCAGCTTAGTCCTTCAGGGCGATGGCTACACCTTC. As protein: CASSLVLQGDGYTF.